This T cell receptor (beta chain) was sequenced during a study of beta chain features in type 1 diabetes. Expressed TCRB transcripts were sequenced because the entire RNA isolate underwent reverse transcription. Profiled with immunoSEQ multiplex PCR; TCRdb holds only in-frame clones, not every one. The sample includes fewer than 400,000 clones, about a tenth of them seen just once. V was trimmed by 3 bases and J by 5 bases, leaving 4 bases between them. CDR1 is SGHAT and CDR2 is FQNNGV in the germline V gene. The CDR3 length is 11 residues. About this clone itself: The target antigen is unknown. The sample has other DNA sequences that encode this CDR3 too.

The study's findings and limits: There was a moderate but significant shortening of TCRB CDR3s in all four CD4+ subsets of Type 1 diabetes patients.

It was via CD45RO/CCR7/CD25/CD127/CD95/CD27 that CD4+ naive, central memory, regulatory and stem cell-like memory cells were sorted. The receptor was derived from a man aged 25-45 years with type 1 diabetes. Sequenced material: central memory CD4+ T cells from blood. The V call is TRBV11-2, the J call TRBJ2-5; D is undetermined. CDR3 DNA: TGTGCCAGCAGCTTCGGGGAGACCCAGTACTTC. Translating it yields CASSFGETQYF.